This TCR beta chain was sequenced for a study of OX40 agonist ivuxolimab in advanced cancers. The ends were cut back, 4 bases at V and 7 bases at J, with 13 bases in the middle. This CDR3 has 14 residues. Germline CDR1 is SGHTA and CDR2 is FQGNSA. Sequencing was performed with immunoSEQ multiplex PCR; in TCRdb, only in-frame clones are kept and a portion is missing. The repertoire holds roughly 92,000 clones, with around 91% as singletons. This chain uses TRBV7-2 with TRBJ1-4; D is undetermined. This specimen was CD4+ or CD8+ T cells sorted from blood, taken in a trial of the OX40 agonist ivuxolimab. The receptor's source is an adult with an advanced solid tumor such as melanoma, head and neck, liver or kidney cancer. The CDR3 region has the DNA TGTGCCAGCAGCTGGGAGGGTCGGGGTGAAAAACTGTTTTTT. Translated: CASSWEGRGEKLFF.